This T cell receptor beta chain appears in the sequencing data of a study of blood T cell repertoires in COVID-19. Turning to the study itself: Collection of acute and convalescent COVID-19 samples took place in the United States, Italy and Spain.

Data came from immunoSEQ multiplex PCR; TCRdb stores just in-frame clones and leaves some out. This sample has roughly 99,000 clones, with 79% found just once. Germline CDR1 and CDR2: SNHLY and FYNNEI. V dropped 4 bases and J dropped 6 bases, with 6 bases sitting between them. The CDR3 contains 11 residues. V usage is TRBV2 and J usage is TRBJ1-2, with D uncertain. This TCR was sampled from a woman older than 75 with active or convalescent COVID-19. Specimen: peripheral blood. CDR3 sequence: CASSGFDGYTF. The CDR3 DNA follows: TGTGCCAGCAGTGGTTTCGATGGCTACACCTTC.